These 21 T cell receptor beta chains originate from one sample sequenced in a study of read filtering for tumor transcriptome and immune sequencing (dated by TCRdb to 2020 to 2021). The listed sequencing device is Illumina HiSeq 4000. Starting from 350 to 500 ng RNA, TCR libraries were constructed with the Immunoverse kit using molecular barcoded adaptors that cover the alpha/delta and beta/gamma chains. TCRdb cleaned the public reads at Q25 with fastp, built clones with MiXCR and kept in-frame beta chains. Rows with a matching CDR3 protein are joined into one entry that keeps the most common DNA and genes. This sample is represented by tens of thousands of distinct CDR3 sequences; about 18% of them were singletons. Around 16% of the sample belongs to the ten largest clones. The sequenced material came from a population of CD138-negative cells sorted from bone marrow. The sample's cell subset or site, from its label and the paper: bone marrow mononuclear cells depleted of CD138+ plasma/myeloma cells by negative magnetic selection. The receptors were sampled from a donor aged 40 or over with multiple myeloma.

This clonotype occurred many times. The chain links TRBV5-8 to TRBJ2-4, with D possibly matching TRBD2 (6 bases). V shed 4 bases and J shed 1 base, with 18 bases lying between them. In germline, CDR1 is SGHTS, CDR2 YDEGEE. The CDR3 is 17 amino acids. DNA of the CDR3: TGTGCCAGCAGCCGAGCGCGCCGGAGGGACGCCAAAAACATTCAGTACTTC. Protein: CASSRARRRDAKNIQYF.

In this sample, this clonotype turned up many times. The rearrangement joins TRBV3-1 to TRBJ1-1; no clear D gene. This CDR3 is 12 amino acids long. In germline, CDR1 is LGHDT, CDR2 YNNKEL (reference sequence). V lost 3 bases and J 5 bases, leaving 7 bases between the germline ends. CDR3 sequence reads: CASSHPRTEAFF. Here the CDR3 DNA reads TGTGCCAGCAGCCACCCACGAACTGAAGCTTTCTTT.

This clonotype has at least ten counts. The V gene is TRBV11-2, the J gene TRBJ2-7; D is ambiguous. The ends were cut back, 0 bases at V and 4 bases at J, with 7 bases in the middle. CDR1 is SGHAT, CDR2 FQNNGV, per germline. There are 13 residues in the CDR3. CDR3 protein: CASSLEWWYEQYF. CDR3 coding DNA: TGTGCCAGCAGCTTAGAGTGGTGGTACGAGCAGTACTTC.

This clonotype occurred many times. The rearrangement uses TRBV12-3 or TRBV12-4 and TRBJ2-1, with 9 bases that match TRBD2. With 5 bases clipped from V and 5 bases from J, the junction kept 16 bases outside the gene matches. This CDR3 is 18 amino acids long. The CDR3 here is CASSGGSGGPRTDNEQFF. CDR3 nucleotides: TGTGCCAGCAGTGGAGGGAGCGGGGGGCCACGGACTGACAATGAGCAGTTCTTC.

To note about this clonotype: Lacking the conserved final phenylalanine or tryptophan, this CDR3 likely reflects a read error. The J gene is TRBJ2-3, the V gene TRBV20-1; D gene uncertain. V lost 0 bases to trimming and J lost 3 bases, with 10 bases between them. Germline V gene data show CDR1 as DFQATT and CDR2 as SNEGSKA (reference sequence). The CDR3 sequence is 14 residues long. CDR3 region: CSARDPMSTDTQYY. The CDR3 region has the DNA TGCAGTGCTAGAGATCCCATGAGTACAGATACGCAGTATTAT.

By sample share, this clonotype is medium-sized. The chain combines TRBV12-3 or TRBV12-4 with TRBJ2-7; D gene unclear. The length of the CDR3 is 12 residues. Trimming stripped 3 bases from V and 4 bases from J, with 7 bases between. This chain's CDR3 is CASSLGLYEQYF. CDR3 coding DNA: TGTGCCAGCAGTTTGGGGTTATACGAGCAGTACTTC.

There are many counts of this clonotype. The rearrangement joins TRBV20-1 to TRBJ1-6, with TRBD1 as a possible D gene (5 bases). From germline, CDR1 is DFQATT and CDR2 SNEGSKA (reference sequence). This CDR3 region has 16 residues. With 3 bases removed from V and 2 bases from J, the gap between germline ends came to 14 bases. The CDR3, as DNA: TGCAGTGCTAGTGTACCAGGGCGGACCTATAATTCACCCCTCCACTTT. This translates into CSASVPGRTYNSPLHF.

This clonotype showed up many times. V is TRBV7-2 and J is TRBJ2-7; 12 bases match TRBD2. Germline trimming cut 2 bases from V and 4 bases from J; bases unmatched to any gene: 12. Germline V gives CDR1 SGHTA, CDR2 FQGNSA. The CDR3 has 18 amino acids. CDR3 amino acids: CASSLKTSGRPVKYEQYF. The CDR3 bases are TGTGCCAGCAGCTTAAAGACTAGCGGGAGACCGGTAAAGTACGAGCAGTACTTC.

This clonotype is categorized as medium-sized. The chain employs TRBV28 and TRBJ2-1, with D perhaps matching TRBD1 (6 bases). Germline-derived CDR1 and CDR2 are MDHEN and SYDVKM. V gave up 6 bases and J gave up 7 bases, with 13 bases separating them. The length of the CDR3 is 13 residues. CDR3 amino acids: CASRLQGKNEQFF. The CDR3 nucleotides read TGTGCCAGCAGGTTACAGGGAAAGAATGAGCAGTTCTTC. Full variable domain (remainder filled in from reference TRBV28 and TRBJ2-1): DVKVTQSSRYLVKRTGEKVFLECVQDMDHENMFWYRQDPGLGLRLIYFSYDVKMKEKGDIPEGYSVSREKKERFSLILESASTNQTSMYLCASRLQGKNEQFFGPGTRLTVL.

This clonotype appeared many times. The CDR3 here is CATTQGLQSETQYF. The CDR3 region has the DNA TGTGCCACCACCCAAGGACTCCAATCTGAGACCCAGTACTTC. V usage is TRBV24-1 and J usage is TRBJ2-5, with TRBD2 as a possible D gene (5 bases). The V and J ends lost 8 bases and 5 bases respectively, with 17 bases between them. The CDR3 is 14 amino acids. The germline V gene encodes CDR1 KGHDR and CDR2 SFDVKD.

This clonotype rates as medium-sized. This sequence joins TRBV29-1 and TRBJ2-1; 7 bases agree with TRBD1. This CDR3 is built from 15 residues. V was clipped by 4 bases and J by 3 bases; unmatched bases: 9. Germline V gene data show CDR1 as SQVTM and CDR2 as ANQGSEA. Here the CDR3 reads CSVGGGRTVYNEQFF. As DNA, the CDR3 is TGCAGCGTTGGAGGGGGCCGGACCGTCTACAATGAGCAGTTCTTC.

This clonotype was seen at least ten times. V usage is TRBV2 and J usage is TRBJ2-1; perhaps TRBD1 as D (6 bases). The ends were cut back, 6 bases at V and 9 bases at J, with 15 bases in the middle. This CDR3 has 13 amino acids. Germline assignment: CDR1 SNHLY and CDR2 FYNNEI. This chain's CDR3 is CASRPAGVGEQFF. CDR3 in DNA: TGTGCCAGCAGACCGGCAGGGGTAGGTGAGCAGTTCTTC.

The gene calls are TRBV12-3 or TRBV12-4 and TRBJ2-5; 15 nucleotides agree with TRBD2. The CDR3 has 19 residues. Losses at the gene ends were 3 bases for V and 4 bases for J; bases not matched to a gene: 12. The CDR3 loop reads CASSLARGLAGGRRETQYF. In DNA, the CDR3 is TGTGCCAGCAGTTTGGCCCGGGGACTAGCGGGAGGCCGCCGAGAGACCCAGTACTTC.

This clonotype came up many times. The gene calls are TRBV10-3 and TRBJ1-5; D ambiguous. The CDR3 runs to 17 residues. Trimming stripped 4 bases from V and 0 bases from J, with 16 bases between. Looked up from germline, CDR1 is ENHRY and CDR2 is SYGVKD. CDR3 sequence reads: CAISGGWADASNQPQHF. The CDR3 bases are TGTGCCATCAGTGGGGGATGGGCGGACGCTAGCAATCAGCCCCAGCATTTT.

This clonotype has just a few counts. The chain links TRBV30 to TRBJ2-1; TRBD2 agrees at 11 bases. The CDR3 is made up of 15 amino acids. The junction had 4 bases not matched to a gene; V was cut back by 3 bases and J by 3 bases. Germline V gene data show CDR1 as GTSNPN and CDR2 as SVGIG (reference sequence). CDR3 residues: CAWRLLAGVYNEQFF. The DNA of the CDR3 is TGTGCCTGGAGGTTACTAGCGGGAGTCTACAATGAGCAGTTCTTC.

On this clonotype itself: With only one base between it and a far larger clone, this is likely a read error. The CDR3 DNA follows: TGTGCCAGCAGTAGGCACGAGGGCCCCAATGAGCAGTCCTTC. Translated: CASSRHEGPNEQSF. This chain joins TRBV12-3 or TRBV12-4 and TRBJ2-1, with a possible D match to TRBD2 (5 bases). The CDR3 loop spans 14 amino acids.

Comments on this clonotype: This likely comes from a read error, as the CDR3 has no conserved phenylalanine or tryptophan at its end. The chain couples TRBV20-1 to TRBJ2-1; 12 bases map to TRBD2. Germline V gene lookup returns CDR1 DFQATT and CDR2 SNEGSKA (reference sequence). Trimming cost V 7 bases and J 8 bases; bases outside gene matches: 6. This CDR3 region has 13 residues. The CDR3 here is CSGTSGMWDEQFL. The CDR3 nucleotides are TGCAGTGGGACTAGCGGGATGTGGGATGAGCAGTTCCTC.

Comment on this clonotype: An end of the junction does not agree with germline; a read error may underlie this. J is TRBJ2-2 and V is TRBV20-1; TRBD2 aligns across 12 bases. Per the germline V gene, CDR1 is DFQATT and CDR2 is SNEGSKA (reference sequence). The CDR3 is 17 residues long. CDR3 region: CSGMTSGGRRNTGELSF. DNA of the CDR3: TGCAGTGGGATGACTAGCGGGGGCCGTAGGAACACCGGGGAGCTGTCTTTT.

This clonotype appeared many times. This chain links TRBV9 with TRBJ2-1; 9 nucleotides align to TRBD2. The CDR3 loop spans 14 amino acids. Germline CDR1 is SGDLS and CDR2 is YYNGEE. The trim removed 7 bases at V and 7 bases at J, leaving 9 bases unmatched. The CDR3 loop is CASGPGTSPNEQFF. Written as DNA, the CDR3 is TGTGCCAGCGGCCCCGGGACTAGCCCAAATGAGCAGTTCTTC.

This chain connects TRBV12-3 or TRBV12-4 to TRBJ1-4, with D tentatively TRBD1 (5 bases). The V end was cut by 8 bases, the J end by 8 bases, with 18 bases between. CDR3 length equals 14 residues. The DNA for the CDR3 is TGTGCCAGCTGTTGGGGCTTTCGGGAGGAAAAACTGTTTTTT. It codes for CASCWGFREEKLFF.

This clonotype was seen ten or more times. V is TRBV5-1 and J is TRBJ2-1, with no clear D. V shed 0 bases and J shed 1 base, with 5 bases lying between them. The CDR3 totals 14 residues. From germline, CDR1 is SGHRS and CDR2 YFSETQ. The CDR3 DNA follows: TGCGCCAGCAGCTTGGACAGATCCTACAATGAGCAGTTCTTC. Translation: CASSLDRSYNEQFF.